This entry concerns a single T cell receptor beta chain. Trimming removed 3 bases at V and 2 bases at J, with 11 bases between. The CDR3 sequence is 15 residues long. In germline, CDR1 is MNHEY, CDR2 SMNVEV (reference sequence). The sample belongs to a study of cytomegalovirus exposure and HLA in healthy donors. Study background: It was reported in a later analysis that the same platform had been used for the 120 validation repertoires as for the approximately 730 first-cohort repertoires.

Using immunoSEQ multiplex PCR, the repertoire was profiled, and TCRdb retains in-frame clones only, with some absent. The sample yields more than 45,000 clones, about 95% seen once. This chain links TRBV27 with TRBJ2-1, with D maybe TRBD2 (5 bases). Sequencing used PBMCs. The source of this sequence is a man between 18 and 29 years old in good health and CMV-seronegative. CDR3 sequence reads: CASSFTGWTYNEQFF. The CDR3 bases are TGTGCCAGCAGTTTCACGGGATGGACCTACAATGAGCAGTTCTTC.